The rows below give T cell receptor beta chains drawn from one sample of a study of cytomegalovirus exposure and HLA in healthy donors. Profiling relied on immunoSEQ multiplex PCR, and the TCRdb table lists in-frame clones only, not all of them. The sample contains roughly 120,000 clones, roughly 89% of which appear only once. Sequenced material: PBMCs. Receptors were obtained from a woman aged 18 to 35 in good health and CMV-seronegative. Each CDR3 is given with its conserved first and last residue. The D gene is left open where the match is weak. Expanded clones get a size class; other rows say once, few or many, or leave the size out.

>TRBJ2-5|TRBV2|TRBD2|NA
CASSELWTSGTQETQYF
TGTGCCAGCAGTGAGCTTTGGACTAGCGGTACTCAAGAGACCCAGTACTTC
>TRBJ1-2|TRBV6-4|TRBD1|NA
CASSVGQGEDGYTF
TGTGCCAGCAGTGTGGGACAGGGAGAGGATGGCTACACCTTC
>TRBJ1-2|TRBV9|NA|NA
CASNPSGGYGYTF
TGTGCCAGCAACCCCTCGGGGGGCTATGGCTACACCTTC
>TRBJ2-3|TRBV15|NA|NA
CATSREWGGTDTQYF
TGTGCCACCAGCAGAGAATGGGGCGGCACAGATACGCAGTATTTT
>TRBJ1-6|TRBV5-4|TRBD1|NA
CASSLTGGNSPLHF
TGTGCCAGCAGCTTGACAGGGGGAAATTCACCCCTCCACTTT
>TRBJ2-7|TRBV23-1|TRBD1|NA
CASSRRQGAVTPGYAQYF
TGCGCCAGCAGTCGGAGACAGGGGGCTGTTACGCCAGGATACGCGCAGTACTTC
>TRBJ1-1|TRBV30|NA|NA
CAWSVIRFTEAFF
TGTGCCTGGAGTGTAATCCGGTTCACTGAAGCTTTCTTT
>TRBJ2-1|TRBV4-3|NA|NA
CASSPGGVYNEQFF
TGCGCCAGCAGCCCCGGCGGGGTGTACAATGAGCAGTTCTTC
>TRBJ1-1|TRBV10-3|NA|NA
CAIRPGDRTEAFF
TGTGCCATCAGGCCAGGTGACCGCACTGAAGCTTTCTTT
>TRBJ1-2|TRBV5-6|TRBD1|once
CASSSDDRARNYGYTF
TGTGCCAGCAGCTCGGATGACAGGGCGAGGAACTATGGCTACACCTTC
>TRBJ1-1|TRBV6-5|NA|NA
CASSYSFTGTAFF
TGTGCCAGCAGTTACTCGTTCACAGGGACGGCTTTCTTT
>TRBJ2-5|TRBV7-8|TRBD2|NA
CASSLSLAGEQETQYF
TGTGCCAGCAGCTTATCACTAGCGGGGGAGCAAGAGACCCAGTACTTC
>TRBJ2-3|TRBV18|NA|NA
CASSPTGIARMAQYF
TGTGCCAGCTCACCGACAGGCATAGCCCGGATGGCGCAGTATTTT
>TRBJ1-5|TRBV6-4|TRBD1|NA
CASRGTGERGAGNQPQHF
TGTGCCAGCAGAGGGACAGGCGAAAGGGGGGCAGGCAATCAGCCCCAGCATTTT
>TRBJ2-1|TRBV18|TRBD1|NA
CASSLYGQGASNEQFF
TGTGCCAGCTCACTCTATGGACAGGGCGCCAGCAATGAGCAGTTCTTC
>TRBJ2-5|TRBV15|TRBD1|NA
CATSARDRGLQETQYF
TGTGCCACCAGCGCCCGGGACAGGGGGCTCCAAGAGACCCAGTACTTC
>TRBJ2-1|TRBV28|TRBD2|once
CASSVSGGGEQFF
TGTGCCAGCAGTGTTAGCGGGGGCGGTGAGCAGTTCTTC
>TRBJ2-3|TRBV30|NA|NA
CAWSTGGGLWDTQYF
TGTGCCTGGAGTACTGGGGGGGGGCTATGGGATACGCAGTATTTT
>TRBJ2-1|TRBV2|TRBD2|NA
CATQSGTSGSREQFF
TGTGCCACCCAGTCAGGGACTAGCGGGAGCAGGGAGCAGTTCTTC
>TRBJ2-5|TRBV6-5|TRBD2|NA
CASSYRAGGGWTQYF
TGTGCCAGCAGTTACAGAGCGGGAGGGGGGTGGACCCAGTACTTC
>TRBJ2-5|TRBV11-2|TRBD1|NA
CASSSQGTDEQETQYF
TGTGCCAGCAGCTCCCAAGGGACAGACGAGCAAGAGACCCAGTACTTC
>TRBJ2-1|TRBV7-6|NA|NA
CASSSALNEQFF
TGTGCCAGCAGCTCCGCGCTAAATGAGCAGTTCTTC
>TRBJ1-5|TRBV28|NA|NA
CASSLGRYNQPQHF
TGTGCCAGCAGTTTGGGCAGGTACAATCAGCCCCAGCATTTT
>TRBJ2-2|TRBV7-8|NA|NA
CASSSQGPETTGELFF
TGTGCCAGCAGCTCTCAGGGTCCCGAGACCACCGGGGAGCTGTTTTTT
>TRBJ2-2|TRBV9|TRBD1|NA
CASSRQGATGELFF
TGTGCCAGCAGTAGACAGGGGGCAACCGGGGAGCTGTTTTTT
>TRBJ1-2|TRBV18|NA|NA
CASSPGGRANYGYTF
TGTGCCAGCTCACCAGGGGGCAGGGCTAACTATGGCTACACCTTC
>TRBJ1-3|TRBV5-1|NA|once
CASRNTGSGNTIYF
TGCGCCAGCAGGAACACAGGGTCTGGAAACACCATATATTTT
>TRBJ1-1|TRBV6-1|TRBD1|once
CASSALDRGATAEAFF
TGTGCCAGCAGTGCTTTAGACAGGGGCGCTACGGCTGAAGCTTTCTTT
>TRBJ2-3|TRBV7-6|TRBD1|once
CASSLSGTGRTDTQYF
TGTGCCAGCAGTCTTTCCGGGACAGGGCGGACAGATACGCAGTATTTT
>TRBJ2-7|TRBV27|TRBD1|NA
CASSPDRGLYEQYF
TGTGCCAGCAGCCCGGACAGGGGGCTGTACGAGCAGTACTTC
>TRBJ2-5|TRBV27|NA|NA
CASGRQSWETQYF
TGTGCCAGCGGCAGGCAGAGCTGGGAGACCCAGTACTTC
>TRBJ2-7|TRBV18|TRBD2|NA
CASSLSGVSYEQYF
TGTGCCAGCTCCCTAAGCGGGGTCTCTTACGAGCAGTACTTC
>TRBJ1-5|TRBV6-1|TRBD1|few
CASQTGSGQPQHF
TGTGCCAGCCAGACAGGGAGCGGACAGCCCCAGCATTTT
>TRBJ2-1|TRBV11-3|TRBD2|NA
CASSRGPTSGGNEQFF
TGTGCCAGCAGCCGAGGCCCGACTAGCGGGGGCAATGAGCAGTTCTTC
>TRBJ1-2|TRBV4-1|NA|NA
CASSQDTANYGYTF
TGCGCCAGCAGCCAAGATACGGCTAACTATGGCTACACCTTC
>TRBJ2-7|TRBV25-1|TRBD1|NA
CASSGTGPRVVNEQYF
TGTGCCAGCAGTGGGACAGGACCCCGGGTGGTGAACGAGCAGTACTTC
>TRBJ1-1|TRBV14|TRBD1|NA
CASSPYRQGWTEAFF
TGTGCCAGCAGCCCGTACCGACAGGGGTGGACTGAAGCTTTCTTT
>TRBJ2-5|TRBV5-6|TRBD2|NA
CASIDVAGGETQYF
TGTGCCAGCATCGATGTAGCGGGAGGAGAGACCCAGTACTTC
>TRBJ1-1|TRBV19|NA|once
CASTPGVWNTEAFF
TGTGCCAGTACCCCAGGGGTGTGGAACACTGAAGCTTTCTTT
>TRBJ2-1|TRBV7-9|TRBD1|NA
CASSLFDGGQGNEQFF
TGTGCCAGCAGCTTATTTGACGGGGGACAGGGCAATGAGCAGTTCTTC
>TRBJ2-5|TRBV2|TRBD1|once
CASSETGNGQETQYF
TGTGCCAGCAGTGAGACAGGGAACGGCCAAGAGACCCAGTACTTC
>TRBJ1-3|TRBV4-3|TRBD1|NA
CASSQEDRGGNTIYF
TGCGCCAGCAGCCAAGAGGACAGGGGTGGAAACACCATATATTTT
>TRBJ2-7|TRBV7-9|TRBD2|NA
CASSLLAGGYEQYF
TGTGCCAGCAGCTTATTAGCGGGAGGGTACGAGCAGTACTTC
>TRBJ1-1|TRBV4-1|TRBD1|NA
CASRGQGAWVNTEAFF
TGCGCCTCCAGGGGACAGGGGGCCTGGGTGAACACTGAAGCTTTCTTT
>TRBJ1-1|TRBV7-3|TRBD1|NA
CASSSGQGATEAFF
TGTGCCAGCAGCTCAGGACAGGGGGCGACTGAAGCTTTCTTT
>TRBJ2-7|TRBV5-1|TRBD2|NA
CASSLESSGSITYEQYF
TGCGCCAGCAGCTTGGAGTCTAGCGGGAGTATAACCTACGAGCAGTACTTC
>TRBJ2-7|TRBV9|TRBD2|NA
CASGGTGAEQYF
TGTGCTTCGGGAGGTACGGGTGCCGAGCAGTACTTC
>TRBJ1-4|TRBV6-5|NA|NA
CAASRTATNEKLFF
TGTGCCGCCTCCCGGACAGCGACAAATGAAAAACTGTTTTTT
>TRBJ1-2|TRBV4-1|NA|few
CASSQGQPRRRGGYTF
TGCGCCAGCAGCCAAGGTCAACCTAGGCGGAGGGGTGGCTACACCTTC
>TRBJ2-1|TRBV10-3|TRBD1|NA
CAISPFGRDRVIGDEQFF
TGTGCCATCAGTCCCTTCGGACGGGACAGGGTTATTGGCGATGAGCAGTTCTTC
>TRBJ2-3|TRBV4-1|NA|NA
CASSQSRSGGTDTQYF
TGCGCCAGCAGCCAATCCCGGTCCGGGGGCACAGATACGCAGTATTTT